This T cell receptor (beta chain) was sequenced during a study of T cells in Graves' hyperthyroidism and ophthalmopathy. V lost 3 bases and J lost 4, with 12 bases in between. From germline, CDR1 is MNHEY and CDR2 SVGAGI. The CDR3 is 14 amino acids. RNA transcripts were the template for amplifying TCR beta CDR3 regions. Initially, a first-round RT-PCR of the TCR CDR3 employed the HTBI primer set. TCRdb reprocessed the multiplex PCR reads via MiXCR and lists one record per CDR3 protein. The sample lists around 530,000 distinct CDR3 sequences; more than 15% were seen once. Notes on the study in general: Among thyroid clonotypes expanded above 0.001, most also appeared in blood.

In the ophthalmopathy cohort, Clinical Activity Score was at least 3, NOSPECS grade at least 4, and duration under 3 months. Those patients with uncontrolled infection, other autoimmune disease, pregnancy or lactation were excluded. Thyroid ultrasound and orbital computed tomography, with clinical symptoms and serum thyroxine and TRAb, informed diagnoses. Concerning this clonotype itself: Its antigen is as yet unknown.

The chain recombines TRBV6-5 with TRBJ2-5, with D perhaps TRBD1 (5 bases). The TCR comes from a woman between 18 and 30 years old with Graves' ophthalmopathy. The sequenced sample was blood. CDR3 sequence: CASSYAKGRETQYF. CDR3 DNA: TGTGCCAGCAGTTATGCTAAGGGGCGAGAGACCCAGTACTTC.